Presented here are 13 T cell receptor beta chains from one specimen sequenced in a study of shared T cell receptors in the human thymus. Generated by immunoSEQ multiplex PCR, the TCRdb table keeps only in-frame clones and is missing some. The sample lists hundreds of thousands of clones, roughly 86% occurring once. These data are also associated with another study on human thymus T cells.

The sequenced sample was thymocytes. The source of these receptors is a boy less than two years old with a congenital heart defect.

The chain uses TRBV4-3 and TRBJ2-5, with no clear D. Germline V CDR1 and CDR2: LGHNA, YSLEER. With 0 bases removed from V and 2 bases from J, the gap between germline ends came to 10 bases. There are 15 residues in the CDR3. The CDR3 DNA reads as TGCGCCAGCAGCCAAGATTGGGCAGAACAAGAGACCCAGTACTTC. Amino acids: CASSQDWAEQETQYF.

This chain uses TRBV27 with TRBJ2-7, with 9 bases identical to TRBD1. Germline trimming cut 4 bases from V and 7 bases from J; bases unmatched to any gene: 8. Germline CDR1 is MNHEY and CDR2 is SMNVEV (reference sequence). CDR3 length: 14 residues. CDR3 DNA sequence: TGTGCCAGCAGTTGGGACAGGGCGATCCGAGAGCAGTACTTC. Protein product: CASSWDRAIREQYF.

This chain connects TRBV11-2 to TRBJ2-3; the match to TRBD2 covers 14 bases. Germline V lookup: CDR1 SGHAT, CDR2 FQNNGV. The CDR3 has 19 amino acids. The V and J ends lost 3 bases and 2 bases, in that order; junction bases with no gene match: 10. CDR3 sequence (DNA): TGTGCCAGCAGCTTCGGACTAGCGGGAGGATTCATAAACACAGATACGCAGTATTTT. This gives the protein CASSFGLAGGFINTDTQYF.

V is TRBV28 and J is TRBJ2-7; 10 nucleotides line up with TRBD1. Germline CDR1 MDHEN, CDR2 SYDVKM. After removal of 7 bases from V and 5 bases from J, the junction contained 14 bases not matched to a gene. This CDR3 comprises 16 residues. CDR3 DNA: TGTGCCAGCAAGGGGGGAGGACCGGGACAGGGGAACGAGCAGTACTTC. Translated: CASKGGGPGQGNEQYF.

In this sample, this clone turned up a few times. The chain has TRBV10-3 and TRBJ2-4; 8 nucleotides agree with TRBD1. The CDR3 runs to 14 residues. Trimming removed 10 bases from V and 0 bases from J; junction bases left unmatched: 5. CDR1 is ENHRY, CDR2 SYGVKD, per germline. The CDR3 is CATGQELAKNIQYF. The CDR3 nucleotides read TGTGCCACGGGACAGGAACTAGCCAAAAACATTCAGTACTTC.

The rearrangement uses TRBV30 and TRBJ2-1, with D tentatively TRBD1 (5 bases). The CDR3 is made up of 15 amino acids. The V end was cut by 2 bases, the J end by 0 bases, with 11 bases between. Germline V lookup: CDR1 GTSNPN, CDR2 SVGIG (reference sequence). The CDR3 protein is CAWSNRPSSYNEQFF. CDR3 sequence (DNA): TGTGCCTGGAGTAACAGGCCCAGCTCCTACAATGAGCAGTTCTTC.

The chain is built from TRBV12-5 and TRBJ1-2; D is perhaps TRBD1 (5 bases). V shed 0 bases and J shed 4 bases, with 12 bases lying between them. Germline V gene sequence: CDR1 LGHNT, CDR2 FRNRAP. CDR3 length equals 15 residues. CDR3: CASGLVIWDFYGYTF. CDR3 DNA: TGTGCTAGTGGTTTGGTAATCTGGGACTTCTATGGCTACACCTTC.

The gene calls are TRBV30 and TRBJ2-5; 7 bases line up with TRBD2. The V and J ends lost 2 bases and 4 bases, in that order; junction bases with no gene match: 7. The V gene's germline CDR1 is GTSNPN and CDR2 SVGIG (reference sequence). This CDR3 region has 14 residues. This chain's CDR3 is CAWSFKRDSETQYF. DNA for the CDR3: TGTGCCTGGAGTTTTAAGCGGGATTCAGAGACCCAGTACTTC.

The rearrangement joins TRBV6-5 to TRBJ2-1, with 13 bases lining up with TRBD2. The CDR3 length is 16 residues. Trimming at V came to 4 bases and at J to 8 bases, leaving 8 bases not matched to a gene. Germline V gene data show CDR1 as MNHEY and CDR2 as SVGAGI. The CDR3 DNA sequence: TGTGCCAGCAGTTCCGGACTAGCGGGAGTAACTTATGAGCAGTTCTTC. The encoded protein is CASSSGLAGVTYEQFF.

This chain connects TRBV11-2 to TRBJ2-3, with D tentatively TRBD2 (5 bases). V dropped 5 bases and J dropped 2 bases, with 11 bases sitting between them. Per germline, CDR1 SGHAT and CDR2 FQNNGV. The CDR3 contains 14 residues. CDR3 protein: CASSPILDTDTQYF. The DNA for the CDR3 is TGTGCCAGCAGCCCTATACTAGACACAGATACGCAGTATTTT.

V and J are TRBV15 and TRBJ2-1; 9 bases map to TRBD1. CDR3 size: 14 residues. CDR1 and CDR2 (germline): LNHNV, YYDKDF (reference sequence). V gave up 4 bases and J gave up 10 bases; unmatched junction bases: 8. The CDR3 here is CATSKPGTGNEQFF. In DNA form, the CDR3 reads TGTGCCACCAGCAAGCCCGGGACAGGGAACGAGCAGTTCTTC.

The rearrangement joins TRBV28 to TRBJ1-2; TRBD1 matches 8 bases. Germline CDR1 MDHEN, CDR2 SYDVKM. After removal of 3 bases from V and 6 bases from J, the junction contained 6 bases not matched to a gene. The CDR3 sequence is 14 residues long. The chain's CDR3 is CASSFPKTGDGYTF. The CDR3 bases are TGTGCCAGCAGTTTTCCCAAGACAGGGGATGGCTACACCTTC.

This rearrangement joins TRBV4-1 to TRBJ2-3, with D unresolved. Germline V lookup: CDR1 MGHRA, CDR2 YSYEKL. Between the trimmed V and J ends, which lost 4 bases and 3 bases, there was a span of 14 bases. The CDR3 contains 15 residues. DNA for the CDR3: TGCGCCAGCAGCCCCTCGACCACTAATACAGATACGCAGTATTTT. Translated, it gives CASSPSTTNTDTQYF.